This T cell receptor (beta chain) was sequenced in a study of cytomegalovirus exposure and HLA in healthy donors (TCRdb year 2017). About the investigation overall: An earlier analysis of roughly 570 of the donors reported about 260 Gb of sequence data and 117 million unique TCR beta sequences obtained from some 200 million T cells. The genetic ancestry cluster associated with self-reported Caucasian donors included 80% to 90% of the approximately 430 genotyped donors. In an earlier analysis of 500 to 650 of the donors, high-throughput TCR beta sequencing was used to judge whether each TCR beta V gene segment behaved as functional or pseudogenic. Besides the first cohort of 666 subjects, a separate validation cohort made up of 90 to 150 different subjects was used. The aim of the study was to test whether cataloging public T cell receptors could identify signatures of past pathogen exposure. Donor age, sex, ethnicity and CMV serostatus were compiled together with the repertoire data. On average, about 200,000 unique TCR beta nucleotide sequences were sequenced per donor among some 430 genotyped donors of the cohort, with about 19% of those sequences being non-productive. A later genetic analysis used genome-wide SNP genotypes for about three fifths of the roughly 700 donors, treating that subset as a discovery cohort. A later analysis re-analyzed previously published TCR beta repertoires from roughly 600 donors and added high-resolution HLA genotyping to study TCR occurrence patterns. Class I and class II HLA loci were covered by the typing at four-digit resolution. The T cell repertoires of 550 to 850 subjects were profiled by immunosequencing and related to cytomegalovirus serostatus. Typing coverage varied by locus: roughly 620-640 donors for A, B, C, DRB1 and DQB1; more than 500 for DQA1; more than 600 for DPA1; roughly 450 for DPB1. An early release that covered several hundred HLA-typed donors contained approximately 290 gigabases of sequencing data and about 84 million unique TCR sequences. Rather than drawing on any new phenotypic data, the later analysis identified candidate immune exposures from TCR beta sequences and the way those sequences occurred across donors. Every repertoire in the discovery cohort had been generated on one and the same sequencing platform. About five DR-DQ haplotypes were treated as single units for association and clustering because of strong linkage in the cohort. High-throughput TCR immunosequencing, statistical association of individual TCRs with disease status, and machine learning were combined to predict cytomegalovirus infection status.

Clipping removes 1 base from V and 7 bases from J, with 8 as the unmatched junction base count. CDR1 and CDR2 were assigned from the germline V gene as SGHDN and FVKESK. The CDR3 measures 15 amino acids from cysteine to phenylalanine. Of all the DNA, just the CDR3 is kept, 45 bases in frame from base 1. Receptor libraries were prepared by the immunoSEQ multiplex PCR assay. A mixture of 60 forward primers for TCR Vbeta segments and 13 reverse primers for TCR Jbeta segments was used in the multiplex PCR. The CDR3 region of rearranged TCR beta genes was amplified from genomic DNA by a multiplex PCR assay. The Illumina HiSeq System was used to sequence the amplified TCR beta libraries as 87-base-pair reads. The paper's data handling went like this. In a later analysis, roughly 80 million unique TCR beta chains were counted across the roughly 610 repertoires, and around 11 million of these chains were shared by at least two donors. Raw reads were error-corrected and collapsed into unique sequences with a nearest-neighbor algorithm that merged closely related sequences to remove PCR and sequencing errors. CDR3 sequences were aligned to IMGT reference sequences to assign V, D and J gene segments. For a sequence to be retained, at least a six-nucleotide match to both a V gene segment and a J gene segment was required. A rearrangement counted as productive if the CDR3 had no stop codons and remained in frame with V and J, and every other rearrangement counted as non-productive. Following IMGT convention, CDR3 was defined as the stretch from the second conserved V-encoded cysteine to the conserved J-encoded phenylalanine. In an earlier analysis of more than 550 of the donors, sequences lacking an unambiguous match to a single V gene segment were excluded. In an earlier analysis of roughly 500 of the donors, V segments were called functional above 56.7% productive rearrangements and were called segregating when the between-donor standard deviation exceeded 5%. A statistical classification framework was developed to diagnose cytomegalovirus status using the catalog of TCR beta chain sequences. In a later analysis, V and J genes were assigned by comparing TCR nucleotide sequences against IMGT/GENE-DB human TR gene sequences. A later analysis assigned CDR3 sequences and most-parsimonious VDJ recombination scenarios with the TCRdist pipeline. In a later analysis, each TCR beta chain was defined by its CDR3 amino acid sequence together with its V-gene family, and reads without a unique V-gene family were excluded. To address suspected cross-contamination and a sequencing artifact, a later analysis removed around 600 highly shared, low-generation-probability nucleotide sequences. A later analysis calculated a clonal expansion index for each public chain from normalized within-repertoire ranks of inferred template counts. In a later analysis, generation probabilities were computed using a VDJ recombination model fitted to out-of-frame rearrangements, and the results were checked against IGoR. A later analysis scored TCR-TCR, TCR-HLA and TCR-CMV co-occurrence with hypergeometric tests, applying a repertoire-size bias correction to TCR pairs. In a later analysis, false discovery rates were estimated by permuting HLA or CMV assignments 20 times. In a later analysis, co-occurring TCRs were grouped with DBSCAN, and TCRdist sequence similarity was added when clustering was performed within HLA-allele-positive subsets. Repertoires with fewer than 30,000 or more than 120,000 public chains were left out of co-occurrence clustering, as were about 5 repertoires with anomalous nucleotide sharing. This immuneACCESS table, as held by TCRdb, lists in-frame sequences with V and J called but not all clones. Of the missing ones, under half trace to an unresolved V gene in checked studies; the others have no known cause. V and J calls and clone size are those listed in that table; D and trimming were worked out from the DNA. In this sample the table shows about 200,000 clones, 73% of which occur a single time. 1.5% to 2% of the sample is held by the ten biggest clonotypes.

Turning to this clone: The specificity of this receptor is unknown. No quality values exist for individual bases; no much larger clone is one base distant.

What the study reported, not specific to this receptor: When HLA alleles, especially DR and DQ, strongly co-occurred, attributing TCR associations to individual alleles was difficult. The classifier was reported to diagnose cytomegalovirus status with high specificity and sensitivity in both the original and validation cohorts. Because the 87-base-pair reads could not distinguish some IMGT-functional V segments, including TRBV6-2 and TRBV6-3, those segments were excluded. Immune exposure information for the cohort was limited to CMV serostatus. A group of highly shared sequence variants was considered likely to be a technical artifact of the sequencing pipeline. V-gene and J-gene trimming of TCR beta chains was associated with a missense DCLRE1C variant in a later genetic analysis, and the association was replicated in an independent cohort. Compared with equally common non-associated chains, HLA-associated TCR beta chains in a later analysis were more clonally expanded and had lower generation probabilities. Because HLA typing was unavailable for some donors at each locus, only the typed subset was used in association tests. Because counts were too low, roughly 18 rarely observed V segments, including chromosome 9 orphons, were left out of the earlier analysis of approximately 500 of the donors. In an earlier analysis of over 550 of the donors, most TCR beta V segments were observed in productive rearrangements about 87% or about 30% of the time, broadly matching IMGT annotations. A further reported finding was that TCR beta sequences accurately predicted the HLA-A and HLA-B alleles for most subjects in the first cohort. In a later analysis, most CMV-associated TCR beta chains were found to appear HLA-restricted, with HLA associations seemingly driven largely by CMV exposure. Sequencing depth was assumed to be roughly uniform across donors in the presence/absence analyses, though that assumption may not hold. Several of the top co-occurrence clusters appeared to be linked to parvovirus B19, influenza, CMV and Epstein-Barr virus, according to a later analysis. A total of about 180 TCR beta chains were listed by the study as associated with cytomegalovirus. While some public TCRs were present in many individuals, most TCR sequences turned up only very rarely across donors. In a later genetic analysis, fewer N-insertions in productive TCRs were reported among donors in an Asian-associated ancestry cluster than the 666-donor mean. Linkage disequilibrium might explain the correlated functional status among segregating V segments, but an unknown experimental factor could not be excluded. In a later analysis, TCR association rates were found to vary across HLA loci, with the most associated TCRs seen for DRB1 alleles and the fewest for HLA-C alleles. In a later analysis, around 17,000 TCR beta sequences were associated with specific HLA alleles at a false discovery rate of 0.05. A few of the identified cytomegalovirus-associated TCR beta chains were confirmed in vitro to be specific for cytomegalovirus antigens. The cohort was sequenced for TCR beta chains only, and without alpha or paired-chain data the features that could be detected were limited. The authors suggested that the approach could potentially be extended to other disease states and immunological phenotypes.

The cohort consisted of approximately 670 healthy bone marrow donors. At the time of sampling, all cohort members were nominally healthy, though unrecorded immune exposures were likely present. The donor tested CMV seronegative and was one of the 352 seronegative cohort members. Every donor gave a peripheral blood sample, and the peripheral blood mononuclear cells from that sample were used for TCR beta sequencing. The Qiagen DNeasy Blood Extraction Kit was used to extract genomic DNA from the blood cell samples. The sequence came from a woman under 40 in good health and CMV-seronegative. Rearrangement joined TRBV14 to TRBJ1-1; 8 bases in between match TRBD1. The sequencing input was PBMCs. The CDR3 is CASSQVGTGAGEAFF. The nucleotide sequence reads TGTGCCAGCAGCCAAGTTGGGACAGGCGCCGGTGAAGCTTTCTTT.